This TCR beta chain originates from a study of T cell responses to AZD1222 COVID-19 vaccine. Clones were sequenced by immunoSEQ multiplex PCR, and TCRdb holds only the in-frame ones, with some missing. The sample shows about 160,000 clones, 88% of them seen only once. Germline values: CDR1 SGHRS, CDR2 YFSETQ. The CDR3 is 14 amino acids. The ends were cut back, 5 bases at V and 2 bases at J, with 13 bases in the middle. General study results and limits: The study found vaccine-associated CD4 TCRs spanning spike, dominant at 160-218 and 743-854. At baseline, seropositivity was found in only a handful of AZD1222 recipients. Reports indicate that nearly half of spike-specific TCRs are directed at unmutated variant regions.

With regard to this clone: As yet, its antigen is unknown.

The TCR originated in an adult in good health. The specimen comprised peripheral blood, sampled on day 0 of AZD1222 vaccination. The V and J genes are TRBV5-1 and TRBJ2-5; the D gene is possibly TRBD1 (5 bases). The CDR3 DNA sequence: TGCGCCAGCAGATGGCAGGACAATCAAGAGACCCAGTACTTC. This codes for CASRWQDNQETQYF.